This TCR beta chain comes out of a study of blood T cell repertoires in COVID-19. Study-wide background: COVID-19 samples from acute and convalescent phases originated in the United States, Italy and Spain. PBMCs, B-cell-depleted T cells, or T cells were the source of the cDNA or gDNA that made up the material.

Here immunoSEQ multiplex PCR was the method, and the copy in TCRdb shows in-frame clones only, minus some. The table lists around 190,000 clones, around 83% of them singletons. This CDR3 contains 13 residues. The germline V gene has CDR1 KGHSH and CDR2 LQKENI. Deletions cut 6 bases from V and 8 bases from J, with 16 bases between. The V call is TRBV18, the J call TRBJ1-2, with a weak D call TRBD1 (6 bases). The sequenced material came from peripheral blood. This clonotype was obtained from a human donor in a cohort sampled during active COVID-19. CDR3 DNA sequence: TGTGCCAGCTCCGACAGGCTTGCGCGAGGCTACACCTTC. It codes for CASSDRLARGYTF.